These T cell receptor beta chains were read from a single sample in a study of beta chain features in type 1 diabetes. TCRdb keeps only in-frame clones here, not all; method: immunoSEQ multiplex PCR. The sample has about 660,000 clones, around an eighth seen once. The sample comprised naive CD4+ T cells from blood. The receptors shown here come from a man aged 18 to 29 with type 1 diabetes. The CDR3 runs from the conserved cysteine through the conserved F or W. Each record gives: D gene, clone size, V gene, CDR3 protein. The D gene is left open where the match is weak. Expanded clones are given a class, and other clones once, few, many or no size at all.

d_gene: NA
abundance: NA
v_gene: TRBV7-2
CDR3aa: CASSRKATGEKLFF

d_gene: NA
abundance: NA
v_gene: TRBV4-2
CDR3aa: CASSQPSAAIGEKLFF

d_gene: NA
abundance: few
v_gene: TRBV7-9
CDR3aa: CASSLGMDYGYTF

d_gene: TRBD2
abundance: NA
v_gene: TRBV7-8
CDR3aa: CASIEGVAGYAGELFF

d_gene: NA
abundance: few
v_gene: TRBV11-2
CDR3aa: CASSLGQGLGSTDTQYF

d_gene: TRBD1
abundance: few
v_gene: TRBV5-1
CDR3aa: CASSTRTGQEEQYF

d_gene: NA
abundance: NA
v_gene: TRBV19
CDR3aa: CASSIRGSVKYQETQYF

d_gene: NA
abundance: few
v_gene: TRBV4-1
CDR3aa: CASSHLFTGELFF

d_gene: TRBD2
abundance: few
v_gene: TRBV7-9
CDR3aa: CASSLAAYEQYF

d_gene: NA
abundance: NA
v_gene: TRBV7-2
CDR3aa: CASSAREPRLEAQYF

d_gene: TRBD1
abundance: few
v_gene: TRBV25-1
CDR3aa: CASSSGTGELAKNIQYF

d_gene: NA
abundance: few
v_gene: TRBV15
CDR3aa: CATSRGGDGYTF

d_gene: TRBD1
abundance: few
v_gene: TRBV7-7
CDR3aa: CASSLTRGETQYF

d_gene: TRBD1
abundance: few
v_gene: TRBV18
CDR3aa: CASSPPKTGGSNQPQHF

d_gene: NA
abundance: once
v_gene: TRBV30
CDR3aa: CAWSVGGETQYF

d_gene: NA
abundance: few
v_gene: TRBV30
CDR3aa: CAWRLANPSYEQYF

d_gene: TRBD2
abundance: few
v_gene: TRBV5-1
CDR3aa: CASKEAGLAVPGAQYF

d_gene: NA
abundance: few
v_gene: TRBV4-1
CDR3aa: CASSLRQGQGGYTF

d_gene: NA
abundance: few
v_gene: TRBV7-9
CDR3aa: CASSLVLGMNTEAFF

d_gene: NA
abundance: NA
v_gene: TRBV4-3
CDR3aa: CASSQVLANTGELFF

d_gene: NA
abundance: few
v_gene: TRBV6-5
CDR3aa: CASSYGYGYTF

d_gene: NA
abundance: NA
v_gene: TRBV29-1
CDR3aa: CSVEQGTDTQYF

d_gene: NA
abundance: NA
v_gene: TRBV5-1
CDR3aa: CASSLGGGANTGELFF

d_gene: TRBD2
abundance: NA
v_gene: TRBV7-2
CDR3aa: CASSLVAGGSPEQYF

d_gene: TRBD2
abundance: few
v_gene: TRBV7-9
CDR3aa: CASSKGLAVYNEQFF

d_gene: NA
abundance: few
v_gene: TRBV10-3
CDR3aa: CAISDPGAPDEQFF

d_gene: NA
abundance: NA
v_gene: TRBV7-2
CDR3aa: CASSWSLGANYGYTF

d_gene: TRBD2
abundance: NA
v_gene: TRBV7-3
CDR3aa: CASSPNEAGAGDTQYF

d_gene: NA
abundance: few
v_gene: TRBV7-2
CDR3aa: CASSVLLGVNGELFF

d_gene: NA
abundance: NA
v_gene: TRBV2
CDR3aa: CASNQIRGELFF

d_gene: NA
abundance: few
v_gene: TRBV2
CDR3aa: CASSWVDTQYF

d_gene: NA
abundance: NA
v_gene: TRBV30
CDR3aa: CAWKVTANTEAFF

d_gene: NA
abundance: NA
v_gene: TRBV15
CDR3aa: CATSRVIEETQYF

d_gene: NA
abundance: NA
v_gene: TRBV30
CDR3aa: CAWGAAVTVNTEAFF

d_gene: NA
abundance: NA
v_gene: TRBV5-1
CDR3aa: CASSLGSGSYGYTF

d_gene: NA
abundance: few
v_gene: TRBV7-9
CDR3aa: CASSQIGTEAFF

d_gene: TRBD1
abundance: NA
v_gene: TRBV29-1
CDR3aa: CSVGTGGYYGYTF